A selection of T cell receptor beta chains follows, all from one sample in a study of T cells in localized non-small cell lung cancer. Sequencing used immunoSEQ multiplex PCR; TCRdb keeps in-frame clones, though not all of them. The sample gives roughly 2,400 clones, around a quarter of which show up once; roughly 15% is in the top ten. The sample here was lung tumor tissue, taken before any cancer treatment. The origin of the receptors is a male donor older than 55 with stage III squamous cell lung carcinoma. CDR3s include the opening cysteine and the closing phenylalanine or tryptophan. D genes are given only for firm matches. Clone size is stated in some rows and not others, as once, few, many or a class when expanded.

j_call | v_call | d_call | clone_size | cdr3_nt | cdr3_aa
TRBJ1-5 | TRBV6-8 | TRBD1 | few | TGTGCCAGCAAGTCGACAGGGCAGCAGCCCCAGCATTTT | CASKSTGQQPQHF
TRBJ2-1 | TRBV10-3 | NA | few | TGTGCCATCAGTGAGTCGAGGCTGGGCAATGAGCAGTTCTTC | CAISESRLGNEQFF
TRBJ2-1 | TRBV10-2 | NA | NA | TGCGCCAGCAGTGAGCCCTCGGGGGGCGGGAGCTACAATGAGCAGTTCTTC | CASSEPSGGGSYNEQFF
TRBJ1-2 | TRBV19 | NA | NA | TGTGCCAGTAGTACACCCCTAAAAGCGACGGGAAACACTCCTGGCTACACCTTC | CASSTPLKATGNTPGYTF
TRBJ2-6 | TRBV19 | NA | NA | TGTGCCAGTAGCAACTCTGGGGCCAACGTCCTGACTTTC | CASSNSGANVLTF
TRBJ2-7 | TRBV19 | NA | NA | TGTGCCAGTGGCGGGAAGGACTACGAGCAGTACTTC | CASGGKDYEQYF
TRBJ2-1 | TRBV10-3 | TRBD2 | few | TGTGCCATCAGTGAGTCTTCGGGACTAGCGGGAGGATCTGAGCAGTTCTTC | CAISESSGLAGGSEQFF
TRBJ2-7 | TRBV19 | NA | NA | TGTGCCAGTACAGGCAGGGACTACGAGCAGTACTTC | CASTGRDYEQYF
TRBJ2-7 | TRBV28 | TRBD2 | NA | TGTGCCAGCAGAAAGACTAGCGGGCCCTACGAGCAGTACTTC | CASRKTSGPYEQYF
TRBJ2-1 | TRBV19 | NA | few | TGTGCCAGTAGTATAGTATCGAACAATGAGCAGTTCTTC | CASSIVSNNEQFF
TRBJ2-1 | TRBV11-3 | TRBD1 | NA | TGTGCCAGCAGGTTGGGACAGGGTCGCAATGAGCAGTTCTTC | CASRLGQGRNEQFF
TRBJ1-5 | TRBV28 | NA | NA | TGTGCCAGCAGTTTAGTGGCCCAGCCCCAGCATTTT | CASSLVAQPQHF
TRBJ2-3 | TRBV9 | NA | NA | TGTGCCAGCAGCCTATCGGGGGCAAACGGGCCAGATACGCAGTATTTT | CASSLSGANGPDTQYF
TRBJ1-5 | TRBV28 | NA | few | TGTGCCAGCAGAGGACACAACAATCAGCCCCAGCATTTT | CASRGHNNQPQHF
TRBJ2-2 | TRBV9 | NA | medium-sized | TGTGCCAGCAGCGTAGGGGACGTCGCGAACACCGGGGAGCTGTTTTTT | CASSVGDVANTGELFF
TRBJ1-2 | TRBV2 | NA | few | TGTGCCAGCAGTGAAGGGGTGGGCTATGGCTACACCTTC | CASSEGVGYGYTF
TRBJ1-4 | TRBV30 | NA | NA | TGTGCCACGAGTCAGGGTTGGGCTGAAAAACTGTTTTTT | CATSQGWAEKLFF
TRBJ2-3 | TRBV11-3 | NA | few | TGTGCCAGCAGCCCTGGGACATATTCGGTTACGCAGTATTTT | CASSPGTYSVTQYF
TRBJ2-5 | TRBV9 | TRBD2 | medium-sized | TGTGCCAGCAGCGTAGCCCGACTAGCGGGAGTAGAGACCCAGTACTTC | CASSVARLAGVETQYF
TRBJ2-3 | TRBV6-8 | TRBD1 | NA | TGTGCCATCAGTACAGGGGGCGGCGAGGCAGATACGCAGTATTTT | CAISTGGGEADTQYF
TRBJ2-5 | TRBV28 | TRBD2 | NA | TGTGCCAGCAGTGCCGGGACTAGCGGGATAGAGACCCAGTACTTC | CASSAGTSGIETQYF
TRBJ1-4 | TRBV28 | NA | NA | TGTGCCAGCAGTTTACGGGTAGGCGAAAAACTGTTTTTT | CASSLRVGEKLFF
TRBJ2-3 | TRBV14 | TRBD2 | NA | TGTGCCAGCAGCCAAGGGCGGCCGGGACTAGCTAGAACAGATACGCAGTATTTT | CASSQGRPGLARTDTQYF
TRBJ1-2 | TRBV6-8 | TRBD1 | NA | TGTGCCAGCAGCCGACAGGGAGCGGGCTACACCTTC | CASSRQGAGYTF
TRBJ2-7 | TRBV28 | TRBD1 | NA | TGTGCCACCAAGACAGGGGGCACAGACGAGCAGTACTTC | CATKTGGTDEQYF
TRBJ2-1 | TRBV10-2 | NA | NA | TGCGCCAGCTCCGGACGAACTCATCCCAGTGAGCAGTTCTTC | CASSGRTHPSEQFF
TRBJ1-1 | TRBV29-1 | NA | large | TGCAGCGTTGAACCCGAGGGGAAGGACACTGAAGCTTTCTTT | CSVEPEGKDTEAFF
TRBJ2-1 | TRBV1 | NA | few | TGCGCCAGCAGCCAAGTCCAGGACACGTACAATGAGCAGTTCTTC | CASSQVQDTYNEQFF
TRBJ2-1 | TRBV11-3 | NA | NA | TGTGCCAGCAGCTCCCGCCGGGAAAACAATGAGCAGTTCTTC | CASSSRRENNEQFF
TRBJ2-3 | TRBV6-8 | NA | NA | TGTGCCAGCAGCCAAGCCGACAGAAGCACAGATACGCAGTATTTT | CASSQADRSTDTQYF
TRBJ2-1 | TRBV18 | NA | NA | TGTGCCAGCTCACCAACACACGGCGCCGTCTACAATGAGCAGTTCTTC | CASSPTHGAVYNEQFF
TRBJ2-6 | TRBV5-1 | NA | once | TGCGCCAGCAGCTTGGAGGTTCAGGGGACTGGGGCCAACGTCCTGACTTTC | CASSLEVQGTGANVLTF
TRBJ2-3 | TRBV29-1 | TRBD2 | NA | TGCAGCGTTGACGCCCGGACTAGCGGCAGCACAGATACGCAGTATTTT | CSVDARTSGSTDTQYF
TRBJ2-7 | TRBV6-8 | TRBD1 | NA | TGTGCCAGCAGTTACGGCGGCGGGACAGGGGACCACGAGCAGTACTTC | CASSYGGGTGDHEQYF
TRBJ2-1 | TRBV7-5 | NA | NA | TGTGCCAGCAGCGTGGGACGGAGCTCCTACAATGAGCAGTTCTTC | CASSVGRSSYNEQFF
TRBJ1-4 | TRBV11-3 | TRBD1 | NA | TGTGCCAGCAGCTGGGGACAGGGGGGTGAAAAACTGTTTTTT | CASSWGQGGEKLFF
TRBJ1-4 | TRBV6-8 | TRBD1 | few | TGTGCCAGCAAAACAGGGGGCACTAATGAAAAACTGTTTTTT | CASKTGGTNEKLFF
TRBJ2-7 | TRBV6-8 | NA | NA | TGTGCCAGCAGTTATGGCAGGGAATTCGACGAGCAGTACTTC | CASSYGREFDEQYF
TRBJ2-7 | TRBV19 | NA | few | TGTGCCGTTAAAGGTGGGAGCTCCTACGAGCAGTACTTC | CAVKGGSSYEQYF
TRBJ2-3 | TRBV19 | TRBD1 | NA | TGTGCCAGCTTCCCCGGGACAGAGACTAGCACAGATACGCAGTATTTT | CASFPGTETSTDTQYF
TRBJ1-2 | TRBV1 | NA | NA | TGCGCCAGCAGCCAAGTGTCCGGGAATGGCTACACCTTC | CASSQVSGNGYTF
TRBJ2-7 | TRBV27 | NA | few | TGTGCCAGCAGTTTAAGGGGGGACCAGACCTACGAGCAGTACTTC | CASSLRGDQTYEQYF
TRBJ2-5 | TRBV30 | TRBD2 | NA | TGTGCCTGGAGGACTAGCGGGAGTGAGACCCAGTACTTC | CAWRTSGSETQYF
TRBJ2-5 | TRBV15 | TRBD1 | NA | TGTGCCACCAGCAGAGACGTGACAGGGGGGACCCAGTACTTC | CATSRDVTGGTQYF
TRBJ1-5 | TRBV9 | TRBD1 | few | TGTGCCAGCAGCGTCCAGGGGGAAATCGATCAGCCCCAGCATTTT | CASSVQGEIDQPQHF
TRBJ2-2 | TRBV1 | NA | NA | TGCGCCAGCAGTTTCTACAGGGTAAACACCGGGGAGCTGTTTTTT | CASSFYRVNTGELFF
TRBJ2-5 | TRBV9 | TRBD2 | few | TGTGCCAGCAGGCTAGCGGGCCAAGAGACCCAGTACTTC | CASRLAGQETQYF
TRBJ1-4 | TRBV9 | NA | NA | TGTGCCAGCAGCGTGGGAGGGCTTAATGAAAAACTGTTTTTT | CASSVGGLNEKLFF
TRBJ2-5 | TRBV6-8 | TRBD1 | medium-sized | TGTGCCAGCAGTTCTGACAGGGGAGAAGAGACCCAGTACTTC | CASSSDRGEETQYF
TRBJ1-5 | TRBV27 | NA | NA | TGTGCCAGCAGTAGGGGGGGGAGGAATCAGCCCCAGCATTTT | CASSRGGRNQPQHF
TRBJ1-2 | TRBV7-6 | NA | medium-sized | TGTGCCAGCAGCCCCGACAGGACCATATATGGCTACACCTTC | CASSPDRTIYGYTF
TRBJ1-2 | TRBV6-8 | NA | NA | TGTGCCAGCAGCGAAACAGGACGAAGTGGCTACACCTTC | CASSETGRSGYTF
TRBJ2-7 | TRBV9 | NA | large | TGTGCCAGCAGCGTAGCGGGAGAGGGATACGAGCAGTACTTC | CASSVAGEGYEQYF
TRBJ2-7 | TRBV5-1 | TRBD1 | NA | TGCGCCAGCAGAAAACAGGGGTACCAGGGCGAGCAGTACTTC | CASRKQGYQGEQYF
TRBJ2-7 | TRBV6-8 | TRBD2 | few | TGTGCCAGCAGTTACAGCGGACTAGCGGGATGGTACGAGCAGTACTTC | CASSYSGLAGWYEQYF
TRBJ2-7 | TRBV23-1 | NA | few | TGCGCCAGCAGCCAAGGGATGGGCTCCTACGAGCAGTACTTC | CASSQGMGSYEQYF